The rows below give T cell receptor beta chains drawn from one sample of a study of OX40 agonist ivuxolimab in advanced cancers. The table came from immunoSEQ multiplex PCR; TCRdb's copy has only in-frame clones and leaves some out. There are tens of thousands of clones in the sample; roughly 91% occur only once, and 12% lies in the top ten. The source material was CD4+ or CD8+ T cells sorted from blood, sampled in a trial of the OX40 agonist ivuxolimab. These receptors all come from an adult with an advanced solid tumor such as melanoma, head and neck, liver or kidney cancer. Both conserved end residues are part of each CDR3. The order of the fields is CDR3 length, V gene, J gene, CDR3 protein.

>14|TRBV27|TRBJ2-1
CASSPTTVGNEQFF
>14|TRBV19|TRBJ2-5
CASSSLEYQETQYF
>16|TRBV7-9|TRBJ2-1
CASSPLTGDFYNEQFF
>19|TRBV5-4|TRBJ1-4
CASSLRETELRGSNEKLFF
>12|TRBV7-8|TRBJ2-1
CASSLGYNEQFF
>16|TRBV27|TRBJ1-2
CASSLGTGGGNYGYTF
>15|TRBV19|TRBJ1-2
CASRSFIEANYGYTF
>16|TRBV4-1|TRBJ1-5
CASSQEGEGFNQPQHF
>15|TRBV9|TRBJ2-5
CASSATSGLGKTQYF
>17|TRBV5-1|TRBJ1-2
CASTHTPGQGAVNGYTF
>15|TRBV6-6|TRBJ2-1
CASILSAGESNEQFF
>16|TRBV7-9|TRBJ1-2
CASSLRPGSANYGYTF
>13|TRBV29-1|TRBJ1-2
CSARQPTNYGYTF
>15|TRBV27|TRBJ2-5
CASSRGAQRKETQYF
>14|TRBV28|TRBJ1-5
CASSLYRGKQPQHF
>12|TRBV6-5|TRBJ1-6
CASSYPGSPLHF
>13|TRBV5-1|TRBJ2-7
CASSLGAAYEQYF
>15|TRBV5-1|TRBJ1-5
CASSRGTGPNQPQHF
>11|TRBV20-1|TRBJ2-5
CSASPYVTQYF
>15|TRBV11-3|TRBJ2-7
CASSFLWTGGLEQYF
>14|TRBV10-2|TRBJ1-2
CASSEHGGDYGYTF
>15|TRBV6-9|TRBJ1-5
CASSYSGGSNQPQHF
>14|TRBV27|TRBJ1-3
CASSDRGTGNTIYF
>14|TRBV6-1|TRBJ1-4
CASIGEGTNEKLFF
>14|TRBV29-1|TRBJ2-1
CSAVGQVSYNEQFF
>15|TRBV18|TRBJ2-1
CASSPTGTAYNEQFF
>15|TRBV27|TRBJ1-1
CASSAEHRNWNEAFF
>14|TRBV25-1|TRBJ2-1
CASSDDDSYNEQFF
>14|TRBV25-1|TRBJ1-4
CTSSPTGLWEKLFF
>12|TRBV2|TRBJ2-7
CASSEGLYEQYF
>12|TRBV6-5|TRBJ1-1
CASGGPAPEAFF
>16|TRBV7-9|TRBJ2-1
CASSLGLAGGINEQFF
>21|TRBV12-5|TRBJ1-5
CASGLVRGFFGGRSSNQPQHF
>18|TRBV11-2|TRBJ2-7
CASSLLGTSGGRSYEQYF
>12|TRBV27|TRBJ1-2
CASRGRDGGYTF
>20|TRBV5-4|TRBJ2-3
CASSVKSGTSLYRGTDTQYF
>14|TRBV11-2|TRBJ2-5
CASRGTVPQETQYF
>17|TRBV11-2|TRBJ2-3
CASSAPTGTTRTDTQYF
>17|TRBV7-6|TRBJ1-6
CASSLGDLTSYNSPLHF
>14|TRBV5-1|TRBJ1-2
CASSLGRDGDGYTF
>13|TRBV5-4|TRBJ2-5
CASSLVQQETQYF
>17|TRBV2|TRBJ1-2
CASSEGTGGLRSYGYTF
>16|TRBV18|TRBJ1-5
CASSLAGTGSNQPQHF
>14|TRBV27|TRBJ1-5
CASSWGQGNQPQHF
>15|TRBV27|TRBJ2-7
CASSLGTGEFYEQYF
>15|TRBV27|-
CASSVGVAEEYEQYF
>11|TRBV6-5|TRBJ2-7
CASRKRSEQYF
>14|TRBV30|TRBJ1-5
CAWTGKGSNQPQHF
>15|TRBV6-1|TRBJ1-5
CASSEWGQGRQPQHF
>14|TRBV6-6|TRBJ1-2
CASSEAALIYGYTF